Given below is one T cell receptor (beta chain) in context. Assay: immunoSEQ multiplex PCR; the TCRdb copy retains only in-frame clones and omits some. The sample contains about 250,000 clones, 88% of which appear only once. The data were taken from a study of blood T cell repertoires in COVID-19. Looked up from germline, CDR1 is KGHDR and CDR2 is SFDVKD. CDR3 size: 18 residues. Trimming left V 2 bases short and J 0 bases short, with 16 bases between. The sequenced material came from peripheral blood. The chain couples TRBV24-1 to TRBJ2-1; D possibly corresponds to TRBD1 (6 bases). The receptor was derived from a man aged 80 or over with acute or convalescent COVID-19. The CDR3 nucleotides read TGTGCCACCAGTGATTCGCTGGGGGCTACAGACTCCTACAATGAGCAGTTCTTC. This gives the protein CATSDSLGATDSYNEQFF.